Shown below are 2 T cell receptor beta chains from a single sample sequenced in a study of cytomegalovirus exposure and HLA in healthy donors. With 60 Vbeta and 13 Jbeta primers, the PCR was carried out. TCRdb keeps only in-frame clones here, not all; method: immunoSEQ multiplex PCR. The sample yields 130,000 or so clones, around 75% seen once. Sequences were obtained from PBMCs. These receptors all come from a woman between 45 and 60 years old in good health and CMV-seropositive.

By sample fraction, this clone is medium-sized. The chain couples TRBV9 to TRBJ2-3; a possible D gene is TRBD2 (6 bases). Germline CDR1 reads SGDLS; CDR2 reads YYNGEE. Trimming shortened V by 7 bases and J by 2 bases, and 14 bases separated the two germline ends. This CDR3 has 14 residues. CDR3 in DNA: TGTGCCAGCGGGGGGACTCAAGTCACAGATACGCAGTATTTT. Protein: CASGGTQVTDTQYF.

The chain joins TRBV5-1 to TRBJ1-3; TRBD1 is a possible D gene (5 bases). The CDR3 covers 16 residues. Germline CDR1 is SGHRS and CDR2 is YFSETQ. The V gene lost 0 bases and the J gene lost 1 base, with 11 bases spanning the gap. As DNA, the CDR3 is TGCGCCAGCAGCTTGGATACCCAGGGATCTGGAAACACCATATATTTT. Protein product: CASSLDTQGSGNTIYF.